This T cell receptor (beta chain) came from a study of blood T cell repertoires in COVID-19. Background on the study: T cells, B-cell-depleted T cells, or PBMCs supplied cDNA or gDNA.

This clone was seen a single time. Using immunoSEQ multiplex PCR, the repertoire was profiled, and TCRdb retains in-frame clones only, with some absent. The table records 260,000 or so clones, approximately 86% of them present only once. V dropped 0 bases and J dropped 2 bases, with 13 bases sitting between them. Germline lookup yields CDR1 LNHNV and CDR2 YYDKDF (reference sequence). The CDR3 consists of 16 residues. The material sequenced was peripheral blood. The V and J genes are TRBV15 and TRBJ2-5, with D perhaps matching TRBD1 (6 bases). The TCR was taken from a man aged 18-30 years with active or convalescent COVID-19. The CDR3 reads CATSRDYKTGQETQYF. CDR3 DNA: TGTGCCACCAGCAGAGATTATAAGACAGGACAAGAGACCCAGTACTTC.